This record covers a single T cell receptor (beta chain). The sample comes from a study of OX40 agonist ivuxolimab in advanced cancers. At the level of the study: The drug used for patients, ivuxolimab, was an agonistic anti-OX40 (CD134) antibody. Patients were under 90% male with ages about 23 to 80, mean approximately 58.

Only in-frame clones appear in the TCRdb table, and some are missing; sequencing was by immunoSEQ multiplex PCR. The table lists about 64,000 clones, 88% of them singletons. This clonotype was sampled from an adult with an advanced solid tumor such as melanoma, head and neck, liver or kidney cancer. The sequenced sample was CD4+ or CD8+ T cells sorted from blood, obtained in a trial of the OX40 agonist ivuxolimab.

The CDR3 region is CAGASGRGGGSYNEQFF. The DNA for the CDR3 is TGTGCGGGGGCTAGCGGGAGGGGAGGAGGGTCCTACAATGAGCAGTTCTTC. The J gene is TRBJ2-1, the V gene TRBV28; 12 bases align to TRBD2. This CDR3 spans 17 amino acids. Germline V gene lookup returns CDR1 MDHEN and CDR2 SYDVKM.